This T cell receptor (beta chain) was captured in a study of OX40 agonist ivuxolimab in advanced cancers. Study background: Administration of intravenous ivuxolimab to patients occurred every 2 weeks at 0.01 to 10 mg/kg. Study findings and constraints: Some patients without response likewise showed low normalized clonal expansion.

With regard to this clone: What it binds is unknown.

Here immunoSEQ multiplex PCR was the method, and the copy in TCRdb shows in-frame clones only, minus some. The repertoire has 85,000 to 130,000 clones, over 75% of them found once; the top ten carry under 0.4%. Germline CDR1 SNHLY, CDR2 FYNNEI. The CDR3 contains 12 residues. Trimming removed 4 bases at V and 5 bases at J, with 5 bases between. The chain has TRBV2 and TRBJ1-4; no reliable D call. This sequence was found in an adult with an advanced solid tumor such as melanoma, head and neck, liver or kidney cancer. This specimen consisted of CD4+ or CD8+ T cells sorted from blood, obtained in a trial of the OX40 agonist ivuxolimab. As DNA, the CDR3 is TGTGCCAGCAGTGGTTACAATGAAAAACTGTTTTTT. Translating gives CASSGYNEKLFF. The full variable domain, rest sourced from reference TRBV2 and TRBJ1-4, is EPEVTQTPSHQVTQMGQEVILRCVPISNHLYFYWYRQILGQKVEFLVSFYNNEISEKSEIFDDQFSVERPDGSNFTLKIRSTKLEDSAMYFCASSGYNEKLFFGSGTQLSVL.